A selection of T cell receptor beta chains follows, all from one sample in a study of T-cell reconstitution after alpha-beta-depleted transplantation in children. TCRdb reprocessed the PCR reads with MiXCR, giving one entry per CDR3 protein. The table records some 530,000 distinct CDR3 sequences, roughly an eighth of them present only once. The sample consisted of PBMCs from the stem cell graft donor, taken from the stem cell graft. The source is a human donor who donated a stem cell graft to a child with combined immunodeficiency. Each CDR3 is given with its conserved first and last residue. Each record gives: V gene, J gene, clone size, D gene, CDR3 protein, CDR3 DNA. A D gene is named only where the DNA matches it firmly. Clone size, where shown, is once, few, many, or a class for clones that have expanded.

V gene: TRBV7-3
J gene: TRBJ2-7
clone size: few
D gene: -
CDR3 protein: CASSLGPTSYEQYF
CDR3 DNA: TGTGCCAGCAGCCTTGGGCCTACTAGCTACGAGCAGTACTTC

V gene: TRBV5-5
J gene: TRBJ2-5
clone size: -
D gene: -
CDR3 protein: CASSAQKGGASETQYF
CDR3 DNA: TGTGCCAGCAGCGCCCAGAAGGGGGGGGCCTCGGAGACCCAGTACTTC

V gene: TRBV5-5
J gene: TRBJ2-1
clone size: -
D gene: -
CDR3 protein: CASSLGATSENEQFF
CDR3 DNA: TGTGCCAGCAGCTTGGGTGCGACTTCCGAAAATGAGCAGTTCTTC

V gene: TRBV11-3
J gene: TRBJ2-3
clone size: few
D gene: -
CDR3 protein: CASSLFPDPTDTQYF
CDR3 DNA: TGTGCCAGCAGCTTGTTTCCCGACCCCACAGATACGCAGTATTTT

V gene: TRBV29-1
J gene: TRBJ1-4
clone size: -
D gene: TRBD1
CDR3 protein: CSAVGTGSEKLFF
CDR3 DNA: TGCAGCGCCGTCGGGACAGGGAGTGAAAAACTGTTTTTT

V gene: TRBV4-3
J gene: TRBJ2-3
clone size: -
D gene: TRBD2
CDR3 protein: CASSQDYTSGTNTQYF
CDR3 DNA: TGCGCCAGCAGCCAAGATTACACTAGCGGGACAAATACGCAGTATTTT

V gene: TRBV15
J gene: TRBJ1-1
clone size: many
D gene: -
CDR3 protein: CATSPGGGAYTEAFF
CDR3 DNA: TGTGCCACCAGCCCTGGGGGCGGGGCGTACACTGAAGCTTTCTTT

V gene: TRBV12-3/TRBV12-4
J gene: TRBJ2-1
clone size: few
D gene: TRBD2
CDR3 protein: CASSFIYRAGGPNEQFF
CDR3 DNA: TGTGCCAGCAGTTTCATATACCGTGCGGGAGGCCCCAATGAGCAGTTCTTC

V gene: TRBV5-6
J gene: TRBJ2-3
clone size: -
D gene: TRBD1
CDR3 protein: CASSARQGFVLRPTDTQYF
CDR3 DNA: TGTGCCAGCAGCGCCCGACAGGGGTTCGTTCTTAGGCCCACAGATACGCAGTATTTT

V gene: TRBV6-9
J gene: TRBJ2-1
clone size: few
D gene: TRBD2
CDR3 protein: CASRLTSGGGTNEQFF
CDR3 DNA: TGTGCCAGCAGATTAACTAGCGGGGGGGGTACCAATGAGCAGTTCTTC

V gene: TRBV29-1
J gene: TRBJ2-7
clone size: few
D gene: -
CDR3 protein: CSVDMGQLYEQYF
CDR3 DNA: TGCAGCGTTGACATGGGACAACTCTACGAGCAGTACTTC

V gene: TRBV24-1
J gene: TRBJ2-5
clone size: many
D gene: -
CDR3 protein: CATSDFFEETQYF
CDR3 DNA: TGTGCCACCAGTGATTTCTTTGAAGAGACCCAGTACTTC

V gene: TRBV5-1
J gene: TRBJ1-1
clone size: -
D gene: -
CDR3 protein: CASSYLTGNTEAFF
CDR3 DNA: TGCGCCAGCAGCTACCTAACAGGGAACACTGAAGCTTTCTTT

V gene: TRBV7-2
J gene: TRBJ1-2
clone size: -
D gene: TRBD1
CDR3 protein: CASSLRRQGANYGYTF
CDR3 DNA: TGTGCCAGCAGCTTGAGGAGACAGGGGGCGAACTATGGCTACACCTTC

V gene: TRBV5-6
J gene: TRBJ2-7
clone size: -
D gene: -
CDR3 protein: CASSLVWRWDQRDAEQYF
CDR3 DNA: TGTGCCAGCAGCTTGGTTTGGCGCTGGGACCAAAGGGACGCCGAGCAGTACTTC

V gene: TRBV7-9
J gene: TRBJ1-5
clone size: few
D gene: -
CDR3 protein: CASSSGLYSLNQPQHF
CDR3 DNA: TGTGCCAGCAGCTCGGGCCTCTACAGCCTTAATCAGCCCCAGCATTTT

V gene: TRBV12-3/TRBV12-4
J gene: TRBJ1-2
clone size: many
D gene: TRBD1
CDR3 protein: CASSLTGGHGYTF
CDR3 DNA: TGTGCCAGCAGTCTGACAGGGGGCCATGGCTACACCTTC

V gene: TRBV15
J gene: TRBJ2-5
clone size: many
D gene: -
CDR3 protein: CATSPDLVGGYQETQYF
CDR3 DNA: TGTGCCACCAGCCCCGACCTAGTGGGGGGCTACCAAGAGACCCAGTACTTC

V gene: TRBV12-3/TRBV12-4
J gene: TRBJ1-1
clone size: many
D gene: TRBD1
CDR3 protein: CASSLPDRDTEAFF
CDR3 DNA: TGTGCCAGCAGTCTACCGGACAGGGACACTGAAGCTTTCTTT

V gene: TRBV12-5
J gene: TRBJ1-1
clone size: few
D gene: -
CDR3 protein: CASGYLRQVWTEAFF
CDR3 DNA: TGTGCTAGTGGTTACCTTAGGCAGGTTTGGACTGAAGCTTTCTTT

V gene: TRBV12-3/TRBV12-4
J gene: TRBJ2-3
clone size: -
D gene: TRBD1
CDR3 protein: CASSPGTGGREDTQYF
CDR3 DNA: TGTGCCAGCAGTCCCGGGACAGGGGGACGTGAGGATACGCAGTATTTT

V gene: TRBV12-3/TRBV12-4
J gene: TRBJ2-2
clone size: few
D gene: TRBD2
CDR3 protein: CASSWVVGGLAGVSAGELFF
CDR3 DNA: TGTGCCAGCAGTTGGGTAGTGGGGGGACTAGCGGGAGTTTCGGCCGGGGAGCTGTTTTTT

V gene: TRBV29-1
J gene: TRBJ2-3
clone size: -
D gene: -
CDR3 protein: CSVEEGQGITDTQYF
CDR3 DNA: TGCAGCGTTGAAGAGGGTCAGGGGATAACAGATACGCAGTATTTT

V gene: TRBV7-2
J gene: TRBJ2-7
clone size: -
D gene: TRBD2
CDR3 protein: CASSLFSGSLYEQYF
CDR3 DNA: TGTGCCAGCAGCCTGTTTAGCGGGAGTCTATACGAGCAGTACTTC

V gene: TRBV25-1
J gene: TRBJ2-7
clone size: few
D gene: -
CDR3 protein: CASSEATYEQYF
CDR3 DNA: TGTGCCAGCAGTGAAGCTACCTACGAGCAGTACTTC

V gene: TRBV6-2/TRBV6-3
J gene: TRBJ2-7
clone size: many
D gene: -
CDR3 protein: CASVGSTLIHEQYF
CDR3 DNA: TGTGCCAGCGTGGGAAGCACCTTAATCCACGAGCAGTACTTC